This T cell receptor (beta chain) was captured by sequencing in a study of T cell responses to AZD1222 COVID-19 vaccine. This clone showed up just a few times. Clones were read by immunoSEQ multiplex PCR, and TCRdb kept only the in-frame ones, dropping some. Of 140,000 to 150,000 clones in the sample, around 87% were seen once. The sequence came from an adult in good health. The starting material was peripheral blood, obtained on day 0 of AZD1222 vaccination.

The CDR3 reads CASYSGLAAFYEQYF. The CDR3 DNA is TGTGCCAGCTACTCCGGGCTAGCGGCTTTTTACGAGCAGTACTTC. The chain is built from TRBV2 and TRBJ2-7, with TRBD2 matching over 7 bases. There are 15 residues in the CDR3. The J segment lost 4 bases and the V segment lost 8 bases, leaving 14 bases of the junction unmatched. Germline V CDR1 and CDR2: SNHLY, FYNNEI. Full variable domain (rest looked up from reference TRBV2 and TRBJ2-7): EPEVTQTPSHQVTQMGQEVILRCVPISNHLYFYWYRQILGQKVEFLVSFYNNEISEKSEIFDDQFSVERPDGSNFTLKIRSTKLEDSAMYFCASYSGLAAFYEQYFGPGTRLTVT.